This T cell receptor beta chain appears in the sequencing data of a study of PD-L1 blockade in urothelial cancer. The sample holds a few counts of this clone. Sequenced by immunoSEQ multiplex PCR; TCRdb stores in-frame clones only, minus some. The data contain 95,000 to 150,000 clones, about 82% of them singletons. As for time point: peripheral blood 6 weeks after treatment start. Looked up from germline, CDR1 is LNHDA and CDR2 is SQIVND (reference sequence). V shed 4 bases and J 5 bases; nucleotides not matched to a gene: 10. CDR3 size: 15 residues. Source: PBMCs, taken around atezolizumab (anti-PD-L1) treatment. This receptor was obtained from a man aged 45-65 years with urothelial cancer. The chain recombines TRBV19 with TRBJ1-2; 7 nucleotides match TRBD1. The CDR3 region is CASSTSRQGSYGYTF. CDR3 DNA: TGTGCCAGTAGTACCTCCCGACAGGGATCATATGGCTACACCTTC.